A single sample is the source of the 8 T cell receptor beta chains below, sequenced in a study of T cell changes during pregnancy in multiple sclerosis. The table came from immunoSEQ multiplex PCR; TCRdb's copy has only in-frame clones and leaves some out. The sample carries 55,000 to 80,000 clones, about nine tenths recorded once. The sequenced sample was peripheral blood, obtained after pregnancy. These receptors were taken from a female donor in good health, enrolled as a control in a pregnancy study.

This clone was detected only a few times. The chain links TRBV30 to TRBJ1-1; a weak D match, TRBD1 (5 bases). CDR1 and CDR2 (germline): GTSNPN, SVGIG (reference sequence). This CDR3 contains 13 residues. V was pared by 5 bases and J by 0 bases, with 10 bases between. The CDR3 bases are TGTGCCTGGTATGGGGGGATGAACACTGAAGCTTTCTTT. Protein product: CAWYGGMNTEAFF. Full variable domain (outside the CDR3, taken from reference TRBV30 and TRBJ1-1): SQTIHQWPATLVQPVGSPLSLECTVEGTSNPNLYWYRQAAGRGLQLLFYSVGIGQISSEVPQNLSASRPQDRQFILSSKKLLLSDSGFYLCAWYGGMNTEAFFGQGTRLTVV.

This clone was detected only a few times. The gene calls are TRBV30 and TRBJ1-5; 7 bases match TRBD1. The junction had 7 bases not matched to a gene; V was cut back by 0 bases and J by 11 bases. The CDR3 consists of 13 residues. Germline V gene data show CDR1 as GTSNPN and CDR2 as SVGIG (reference sequence). CDR3 DNA sequence: TGTGCCTGGAGTGTACTAGGGCAGGGGGCCCAGCATTTT. Translation: CAWSVLGQGAQHF.

This chain links TRBV28 with TRBJ2-1; D unresolved. Trimming stripped 6 bases from V and 9 bases from J, with 21 bases between. The V gene's germline CDR1 is MDHEN and CDR2 SYDVKM. The CDR3 length is 15 residues. The CDR3 loop is CASRPNLVSYVEQFF. CDR3 coding DNA: TGTGCCAGCAGACCGAACCTCGTTTCCTATGTTGAGCAGTTCTTC.

The chain is built from TRBV6-1 and TRBJ2-7; D gene unclear. Looked up from germline, CDR1 is MNHNS and CDR2 is SASEGT. V was pared by 4 bases and J by 0 bases, with 7 bases between. CDR3 length equals 13 residues. For the CDR3, the DNA is TGTGCCAGCAGTGTAGAAAACTCCTACGAGCAGTACTTC. Its translation is CASSVENSYEQYF.

There are a few counts of this clone. This chain uses TRBV13 with TRBJ2-1, with 8 bases matching TRBD2. The CDR3 has 17 amino acids. CDR1 is PRHDT and CDR2 is FYEKMQ in the germline V gene (reference sequence). Trimming took 5 bases from V and 7 from J; bases not matched to a gene: 16. CDR3 sequence: CASSPNSGEVRWNEQFF. For the CDR3, the DNA is TGTGCCAGCAGCCCCAATAGCGGGGAAGTGAGGTGGAATGAGCAGTTCTTC. Combining the CDR3 with reference TRBV13 and TRBJ2-1 gives the whole variable domain AAGVIQSPRHLIKEKRETATLKCYPIPRHDTVYWYQQGPGQDPQFLISFYEKMQSDKGSIPDRFSAQQFSDYHSELNMSSLELGDSALYFCASSPNSGEVRWNEQFFGPGTRLTVL.

The rearrangement joins TRBV16 to TRBJ1-2; a weak D match, TRBD1 (5 bases). V lost 0 bases, J lost 4 bases, and 12 bases lay in between. The CDR3 loop spans 15 amino acids. Germline lookup yields CDR1 KGHSY and CDR2 FQNENV. CDR3 sequence (DNA): TGTGCCAGCAGCCAATCGATTGGGGCGGCCTATGGCTACACCTTC. The encoded protein is CASSQSIGAAYGYTF.

This chain connects TRBV10-2 to TRBJ2-7; 10 bases line up with TRBD2. CDR3 length equals 14 residues. V shed 8 bases, J shed 0 bases, and the junction held 4 bases outside the gene matches. Germline V gene lookup returns CDR1 WSHSY and CDR2 SAAADI. Here the CDR3 DNA reads TGCGCCAGCGCCCCTAGCGGGGGCTCCTACGAGCAGTACTTC. This gives the protein CASAPSGGSYEQYF.

V gene TRBV14 combines with J gene TRBJ1-2; no clear D. The CDR3 is 13 amino acids. Trimming removed 3 bases from V and 8 bases from J, with 13 bases in between. Germline V gene sequence: CDR1 SGHDN, CDR2 FVKESK. CDR3 region: CASSHPPRGGYTF. CDR3 DNA sequence: TGTGCCAGCAGCCATCCACCCCGAGGAGGCTACACCTTC.